Each of the 31 T cell receptor beta chains below was sequenced from the same sample in a study of blood T cell repertoires in COVID-19. Measured with immunoSEQ multiplex PCR; TCRdb has only the in-frame clones, and not every one. The sample comprises some 320,000 clones, roughly 89% of which are singletons, and around 10% rests with the top ten. Material: peripheral blood. Receptor source: a woman aged 25-40 years with COVID-19, enrolled during active disease.

The chain combines TRBV5-1 with TRBJ2-7; D is perhaps TRBD2 (6 bases). The length of the CDR3 is 13 residues. V was shortened by 4 bases and J by 11 bases, with 19 bases between the two germline ends. Per the germline V gene, CDR1 is SGHRS and CDR2 is YFSETQ. CDR3 nucleotides: TGCGCCAGCAGCCCCTCCCTGAGAGGGACTGAGTACTTC. It is translated as CASSPSLRGTEYF.

The genes are TRBV19 and TRBJ1-2; D gene uncertain. The V gene lost 3 bases and the J gene lost 5 bases, with 7 bases spanning the gap. The CDR3 sequence is 12 residues long. Per germline, CDR1 LNHDA and CDR2 SQIVND (reference sequence). CDR3 in DNA: TGTGCCAGTAGTATGGGCACTTATGGCTACACCTTC. It translates to CASSMGTYGYTF.

This chain joins TRBV27 and TRBJ1-3; D not resolved. The length of the CDR3 is 13 residues. Trimming took off 5 bases at V and 4 bases at J, with 9 bases between the two ends. The V gene's germline CDR1 is MNHEY and CDR2 SMNVEV (reference sequence). This CDR3 is CASSPLQGNTIYF. The CDR3 DNA sequence: TGTGCCAGCAGTCCGTTACAGGGAAACACCATATATTTT.

This sequence joins TRBV28 and TRBJ2-5; D is perhaps TRBD1 (5 bases). Germline CDR1 and CDR2: MDHEN and SYDVKM. There are 15 residues in the CDR3. V lost 3 bases and J lost 4, with 15 bases in between. CDR3 in DNA: TGTGCCAGCAGTTTTGGGGTTGCAGGGTCAGAGACCCAGTACTTC. Translation: CASSFGVAGSETQYF.

The gene calls are TRBV11-2 and TRBJ1-3; no reliable D call. The V and J ends lost 2 bases and 4 bases respectively, with 6 bases between them. The germline CDR1 and CDR2 sequences are SGHAT and FQNNGV. The CDR3 contains 13 residues. This CDR3 reads CASSLQAGNTIYF. The DNA for the CDR3 is TGTGCCAGCAGCTTACAGGCAGGAAACACCATATATTTT. The variable domain in full, with the rest retrieved from reference TRBV11-2 and TRBJ1-3, is EAGVAQSPRYKIIEKRQSVAFWCNPISGHATLYWYQQILGQGPKLLIQFQNNGVVDDSQLPKDRFSAERLKGVDSTLKIQPAKLEDSAVYLCASSLQAGNTIYFGEGSWLTVV.

This chain uses TRBV27 with TRBJ2-1, with D tentatively TRBD1 (6 bases). V lost 3 bases, J lost 8 bases, and 11 bases lay in between. CDR1 is MNHEY and CDR2 is SMNVEV in the germline V gene (reference sequence). The CDR3 extends over 13 amino acids. CDR3 protein: CASSLARGYEQFF. CDR3 sequence (DNA): TGTGCCAGCAGTTTGGCCAGGGGTTATGAGCAGTTCTTC.

The V gene is TRBV19, the J gene TRBJ1-1, with no clear D. Trimming pared 3 bases from V and 4 bases from J, leaving 9 bases between. CDR3 length: 13 amino acids. Germline CDR1 is LNHDA and CDR2 is SQIVND (reference sequence). CDR3 region: CASSISPITEAFF. CDR3 DNA: TGTGCCAGTAGTATTTCCCCCATCACTGAAGCTTTCTTT. The whole variable domain, remainder taken from reference TRBV19 and TRBJ1-1, is DGGITQSPKYLFRKEGQNVTLSCEQNLNHDAMYWYRQDPGQGLRLIYYSQIVNDFQKGDIAEGYSVSREKKESFPLTVTSAQKNPTAFYLCASSISPITEAFFGQGTRLTVV.

This chain uses TRBV21-1 with TRBJ2-2; the table's D call, TRBD2, has no DNA check behind it. TRBV21-1 is a listed pseudogene. The CDR3 totals 14 residues. In DNA form, the CDR3 reads TGTGCCAGCAGGGGGACTTATAACACCGGGGAGCTGTTTTTT. This codes for CASRGTYNTGELFF.

The chain recombines TRBV25-1 with TRBJ1-1, with D unresolved. The CDR3 covers 15 residues. From germline, CDR1 is MGHDK and CDR2 SYGVNS. Trimming stripped 5 bases from V and 0 bases from J, with 13 bases between. The CDR3 loop reads CASSFRTAMNTEAFF. The CDR3, as DNA: TGTGCCAGCAGTTTTCGGACTGCTATGAACACTGAAGCTTTCTTT.

CDR3 sequence (DNA): TGTGCCAACCGAGAGGGGGAGATACCCGGGGAGCAAGCTTTCTTT. Its protein is CANREGEIPGEQAFF. V and J are TRBV7-9 and TRBJ1-1; perhaps TRBD1 as D (6 bases). Trimming pared 10 bases from V and 9 bases from J, leaving 27 bases between. This CDR3 comprises 15 residues. CDR1 and CDR2 from the germline V gene are SEHNR and FQNEAQ (reference sequence).

The rearrangement joins TRBV6-5 to TRBJ1-1, with no clear D. Germline V CDR1 and CDR2: MNHEY, SVGAGI. V lost 4 bases and J lost 1, with 7 bases in between. This CDR3 has 13 amino acids. CDR3 bases: TGTGCCAGCAGTTTGGCAGAGAACACTGAAGCTTTCTTT. This translates into CASSLAENTEAFF.

A note on this clone: Its ends do not fully match the called genes, so a read error is possible. V is TRBV4-1 and J is TRBJ2-2; tentative D call: TRBD2 (6 bases). Germline V lookup: CDR1 MGHRA, CDR2 YSYEKL. This CDR3 comprises 15 residues. In DNA form, the CDR3 reads TGCGCCACCAGCGGCGGGGCGTTGAACACCGGGGAGCTGTTTTTT. Its translation: CATSGGALNTGELFF.

The chain combines TRBV27 with TRBJ2-7; D remains unclear. Germline lookup yields CDR1 MNHEY and CDR2 SMNVEV (reference sequence). The V end lost 5 bases, the J end lost 0 bases, and 8 bases lay between the germline ends. The CDR3 spans 13 residues. In DNA, the CDR3 is TGTGCCAGCAGTCCCTCGAGCTCCTACGAGCAGTACTTC. Protein: CASSPSSSYEQYF.

This clone was seen only a few times. This chain joins TRBV18 and TRBJ2-5; maybe TRBD2 (7 bases). Per the germline V gene, CDR1 is KGHSH and CDR2 is LQKENI. The length of the CDR3 is 15 residues. Trimming removed 0 bases from V and 13 bases from J, with 21 bases in between. This CDR3 reads CASSPPGERDTAWYF. The CDR3 region has the DNA TGTGCCAGCTCACCACCGGGGGAGCGGGACACCGCCTGGTACTTC.

V is TRBV5-6 and J is TRBJ1-5; TRBD1 might be the D (6 bases). Germline CDR1 SGHDT, CDR2 YYEEEE. There are 15 residues in the CDR3. V lost 6 bases, J lost 3 bases, and 16 bases lay in between. As DNA, the CDR3 is TGTGCCAGCACCCTTCGACAGGATCTCAATCAGCCCCAGCATTTT. It codes for CASTLRQDLNQPQHF.

The chain combines TRBV29-1 with TRBJ2-7; 7 bases map to TRBD2. The germline V gene encodes CDR1 SQVTM and CDR2 ANQGSEA. The V and J ends lost 1 base and 6 bases, in that order; junction bases with no gene match: 12. The CDR3 spans 15 residues. DNA of the CDR3: TGCAGCGTTGAAGTAGTGGGAGGGGAGGTCTCCGAGCAGTACTTC. Amino acids: CSVEVVGGEVSEQYF.

This chain connects TRBV2 to TRBJ2-6; D is possibly TRBD1 (6 bases). V was cut by 1 base and J by 2 bases, with 6 bases left in between. This CDR3 is built from 15 residues. Germline CDR1 SNHLY, CDR2 FYNNEI. The CDR3 reads CASSEEGAGANVLTF. The CDR3 DNA is TGTGCCAGCAGTGAAGAGGGGGCTGGGGCCAACGTCCTGACTTTC.

This clone has a single count. The chain is built from TRBV12-3 or TRBV12-4 and TRBJ1-2; TRBD1 matches 7 bases. Germline trimming cut 2 bases from V and 6 bases from J; bases unmatched to any gene: 3. This CDR3 has 13 amino acids. The DNA for the CDR3 is TGTGCCAGCAGTTTAAACAGGGGAGATGGCTACACCTTC. This gives the protein CASSLNRGDGYTF.

V gene TRBV28 combines with J gene TRBJ1-6, with 9 positions matching TRBD1. J gave up 7 bases and V 6 bases, and 7 bases lay outside the gene matches. Germline CDR1 is MDHEN and CDR2 is SYDVKM. CDR3 length equals 15 residues. The CDR3 sequence: CASRPGQGKNSPLHF. For the CDR3, the DNA is TGTGCCAGCAGACCGGGACAGGGCAAAAATTCACCCCTCCACTTT. Full variable domain (missing parts from reference TRBV28 and TRBJ1-6): DVKVTQSSRYLVKRTGEKVFLECVQDMDHENMFWYRQDPGLGLRLIYFSYDVKMKEKGDIPEGYSVSREKKERFSLILESASTNQTSMYLCASRPGQGKNSPLHFGNGTRLTVT.

V usage is TRBV12-5 and J usage is TRBJ1-2, with 9 bases matching TRBD1. Germline V gives CDR1 LGHNT, CDR2 FRNRAP. The CDR3 is made up of 15 amino acids. Trimming at V came to 0 bases and at J to 8 bases, leaving 7 bases not matched to a gene. CDR3 sequence reads: CASGLVLGTGQGYTF. The CDR3 DNA sequence: TGTGCTAGTGGTTTGGTACTGGGGACAGGGCAGGGCTACACCTTC.

The chain has TRBV28 and TRBJ2-3; 8 bases map to TRBD1. CDR3 length equals 15 residues. Unmatched junction bases numbered 3, after V lost 2 bases and J lost 2 bases. Germline V gene sequence: CDR1 MDHEN, CDR2 SYDVKM. The CDR3 DNA follows: TGTGCCAGCAGTTTAAGGACAGGGCTCACAGATACGCAGTATTTT. As protein: CASSLRTGLTDTQYF.

This CDR3 reads CASSYGTGSNYGYTF. The CDR3 DNA reads TGTGCCAGCAGTTATGGGACAGGGTCGAACTATGGCTACACCTTC. The chain employs TRBV6-5 and TRBJ1-2, with 9 bases lining up with TRBD1. CDR3 length equals 15 residues. Germline CDR1 reads MNHEY; CDR2 reads SVGAGI. Trimming removed 3 bases from V and 2 bases from J; junction bases left unmatched: 4.

This chain links TRBV5-1 with TRBJ2-1, with D perhaps matching TRBD1 or TRBD2 (9 bases each). This CDR3 region has 22 residues. Deletions cut 2 bases from V and 0 bases from J, with 30 bases between. Germline V gene data show CDR1 as SGHRS and CDR2 as YFSETQ. CDR3 protein: CASSFGQGRRSGGSSSYNEQFF. The CDR3 DNA reads TGCGCCAGCAGCTTCGGACAGGGGAGGAGGAGCGGGGGGTCAAGCTCCTACAATGAGCAGTTCTTC.

V and J are TRBV6-5 and TRBJ2-5; D is possibly TRBD2 (6 bases). CDR1 and CDR2 from the germline V gene are MNHEY and SVGAGI. This CDR3 contains 14 residues. V was pared by 4 bases and J by 4 bases, with 13 bases between. The chain's CDR3 is CASSSLGRRETQYF. In nucleotides, the CDR3 is TGTGCCAGCAGTTCTCTGGGGAGGCGAGAGACCCAGTACTTC.

The V call is TRBV7-2, the J call TRBJ2-4, with a tentative D call TRBD2 (6 bases). With 5 bases removed from V and 3 bases from J, the gap between germline ends came to 11 bases. Per the germline V gene, CDR1 is SGHTA and CDR2 is FQGNSA. This CDR3 comprises 14 residues. CDR3: CASSSRRDKNIQYF. CDR3 nucleotide sequence: TGTGCCAGCAGCAGCAGGAGGGACAAAAACATTCAGTACTTC.

This rearrangement joins TRBV27 to TRBJ1-1; D not resolved. Trimming stripped 2 bases from V and 1 base from J, with 8 bases between. Germline CDR1 reads MNHEY; CDR2 reads SMNVEV (reference sequence). The CDR3 runs to 14 residues. The CDR3 region has the DNA TGTGCCAGCAGTTTAGGAGGCACGAACACTGAAGCTTTCTTT. It codes for CASSLGGTNTEAFF.

This clone was counted once. This chain links TRBV9 with TRBJ2-1; TRBD2 matches 14 bases. Germline CDR1 reads SGDLS; CDR2 reads YYNGEE. Germline trimming cut 3 bases from V and 7 bases from J; bases unmatched to any gene: 6. The CDR3 extends over 16 amino acids. CDR3 in DNA: TGTGCCAGCAGCGCCGGGGGACTAGCGGGGGATAATGAGCAGTTCTTC. Its protein is CASSAGGLAGDNEQFF.

This chain links TRBV7-2 with TRBJ1-2; D is undetermined. Germline values: CDR1 SGHTA, CDR2 FQGNSA. The CDR3 contains 13 residues. V was clipped by 7 bases and J by 7 bases, with 16 bases between them. CDR3 in amino acids: CASTLRVGSGYTF. The DNA for the CDR3 is TGTGCCAGCACCTTGAGGGTCGGAAGTGGCTACACCTTC. The full variable domain, rest sourced from reference TRBV7-2 and TRBJ1-2, is GAGVSQSPSNKVTEKGKDVELRCDPISGHTALYWYRQSLGQGLEFLIYFQGNSAPDKSGLPSDRFSAERTGGSVSTLTIQRTQQEDSAVYLCASTLRVGSGYTFGSGTRLTVV.

The chain uses TRBV5-4 and TRBJ1-2, with 8 bases fitting TRBD1. The CDR3 loop spans 16 amino acids. The ends lost 4 bases at V and 5 bases at J; junction bases unmatched: 13. Germline V lookup: CDR1 SGHNT, CDR2 YYREEE (reference sequence). The CDR3 loop reads CASSQTGTGAHYGYTF. The CDR3 region has the DNA TGTGCCAGCAGCCAAACCGGGACAGGCGCCCATTATGGCTACACCTTC.

The CDR3 DNA follows: TGTGCCAGCAACCTCGGGGGTTTAGGGAATGAGCAGTTCTTC. It specifies CASNLGGLGNEQFF. The chain uses TRBV28 and TRBJ2-1; possibly TRBD2 for D (6 bases). There are 14 residues in the CDR3. Germline loops: CDR1 MDHEN, CDR2 SYDVKM. V lost 7 bases and J 7 bases, leaving 17 bases between the germline ends.

This clone was detected once. The rearrangement links TRBV20-1 to TRBJ1-1, with unresolved D. The CDR3 runs 10 residues. CDR1 DFQATT and CDR2 SNEGSKA come from the germline V gene (reference sequence). This chain's CDR3 is CSLPGTEAFF. The CDR3 DNA reads as TGCAGCCTTCCGGGAACTGAAGCTTTCTTT.